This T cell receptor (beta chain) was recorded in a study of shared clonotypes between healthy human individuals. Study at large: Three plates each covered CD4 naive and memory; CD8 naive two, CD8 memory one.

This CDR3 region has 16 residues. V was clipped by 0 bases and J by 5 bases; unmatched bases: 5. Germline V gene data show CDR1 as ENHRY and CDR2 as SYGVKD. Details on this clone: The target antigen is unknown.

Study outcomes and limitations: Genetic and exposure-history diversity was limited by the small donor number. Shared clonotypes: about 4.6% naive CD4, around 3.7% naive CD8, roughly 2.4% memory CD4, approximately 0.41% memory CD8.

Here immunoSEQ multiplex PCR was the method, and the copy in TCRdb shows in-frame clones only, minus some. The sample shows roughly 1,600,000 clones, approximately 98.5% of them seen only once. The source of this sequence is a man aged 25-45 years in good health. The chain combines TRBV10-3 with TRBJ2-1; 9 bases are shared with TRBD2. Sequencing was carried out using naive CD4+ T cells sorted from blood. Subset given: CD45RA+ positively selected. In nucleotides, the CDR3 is TGTGCCATCAGTGAGTCGGTGCGGGAGGGTAACAATGAGCAGTTCTTC. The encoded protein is CAISESVREGNNEQFF.